This T cell receptor (beta chain) was recovered during a study of cytomegalovirus exposure and HLA in healthy donors. Study-wide results and caveats: The authors judged a highly shared variant cluster likely a sequencing artifact. Later on, an analysis found that several of the most significant clusters appeared to be linked to common viral pathogens, which included parvovirus B19. Most TCR sequences showed up rarely, but some public TCRs showed up in many donors.

PCR used 60 Vbeta primers and 13 Jbeta primers. Generated by immunoSEQ multiplex PCR, the TCRdb table keeps only in-frame clones and is missing some. The sample lists some 150,000 clones, around 80% occurring once. This clone occurred once. Its antigen is still unknown. The V end lost 6 bases, the J end lost 0 bases, and 14 bases lay between the germline ends. The CDR3 extends over 15 amino acids. Germline V gives CDR1 SGHTA, CDR2 FQGNSA. The specimen was PBMCs. The receptor was isolated from a man aged 30 to 45 in good health and CMV-seropositive. V is TRBV7-2 and J is TRBJ2-5; TRBD1 might be the D (6 bases). The CDR3 nucleotides read TGTGCCAGCAGGGCGCTCCGGGACAACCAAGAGACCCAGTACTTC. The encoded protein is CASRALRDNQETQYF.